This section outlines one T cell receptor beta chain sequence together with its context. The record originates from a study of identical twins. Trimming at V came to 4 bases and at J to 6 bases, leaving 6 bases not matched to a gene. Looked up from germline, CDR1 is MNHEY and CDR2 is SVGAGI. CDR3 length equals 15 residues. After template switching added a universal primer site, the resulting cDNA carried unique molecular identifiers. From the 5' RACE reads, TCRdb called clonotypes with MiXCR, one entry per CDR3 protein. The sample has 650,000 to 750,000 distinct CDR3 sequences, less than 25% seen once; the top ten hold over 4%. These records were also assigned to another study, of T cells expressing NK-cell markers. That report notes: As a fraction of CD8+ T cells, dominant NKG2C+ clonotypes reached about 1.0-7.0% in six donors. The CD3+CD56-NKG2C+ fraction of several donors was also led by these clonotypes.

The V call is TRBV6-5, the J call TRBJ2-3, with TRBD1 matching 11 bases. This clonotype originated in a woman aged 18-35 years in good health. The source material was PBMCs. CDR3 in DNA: TGTGCCAGCAGTTCGGACAGGGGGCGAATCGATACGCAGTATTTT. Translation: CASSSDRGRIDTQYF.